These 26 T cell receptor beta chains came from one sample sequenced in a study of shared clonotypes between healthy human individuals. Profiling relied on immunoSEQ multiplex PCR, and the TCRdb table lists in-frame clones only, not all of them. This table has about 2 million clones, 85% to 95% appearing once. The naive CD8 subset, CD45RO-negative cells positively selected for CCR7, excluded terminally differentiated effector memory CD45RA+ cells. The sequencing sample was made of naive CD8+ T cells sorted from blood. These receptors all come from a man between 18 and 29 years old in good health.

The chain employs TRBV7-9 and TRBJ1-1, with a possible D match to TRBD1 (5 bases). Per germline, CDR1 SEHNR and CDR2 FQNEAQ (reference sequence). The CDR3 loop spans 14 amino acids. Between the trimmed V and J ends, which lost 4 bases and 4 bases, there was a span of 13 bases. The CDR3 loop reads CASSSRVAGTEAFF. As DNA, the CDR3 is TGTGCCAGCAGCTCCAGGGTTGCGGGCACTGAAGCTTTCTTT.

This clone has just one count. Sequence at one end of the junction differs from germline and may be a read error. Within the sample, other DNA sequences also encode this same CDR3. J is TRBJ2-7 and V is TRBV7-7, with D possibly being TRBD1 (5 bases). Per germline, CDR1 SSHAT and CDR2 FNYEAQ (reference sequence). This CDR3 comprises 13 residues. CDR3 loop: CASSLGEPYEQYF. In DNA form, the CDR3 reads TGTGCTAGCAGCTTAGGGGAACCCTACGAGCAGTACTTC.

The chain recombines TRBV10-2 with TRBJ1-6; no reliable D call. Germline-derived CDR1 and CDR2 are WSHSY and SAAADI. V lost 9 bases to trimming and J lost 10 bases, with 16 bases between them. The CDR3 has 13 amino acids. The CDR3 DNA reads as TGCGCCAGTACAGACGAGGGTTGGTCACCCCTCCACTTT. This translates into CASTDEGWSPLHF.

The rearrangement uses TRBV13 and TRBJ2-3; D may be TRBD1 (6 bases). The V and J ends lost 2 bases and 0 bases respectively, with 9 bases between them. CDR1 and CDR2 (germline): PRHDT, FYEKMQ (reference sequence). The CDR3 is made up of 15 amino acids. CDR3 in DNA: TGTGCCAGCAGCTTAACAGGGCTCAGCACAGATACGCAGTATTTT. Protein sequence: CASSLTGLSTDTQYF.

The chain is built from TRBV7-2 and TRBJ2-7, with D possibly TRBD1 on 6 matching bases. The V gene's germline CDR1 is SGHTA and CDR2 FQGNSA. Trimming stripped 5 bases from V and 5 bases from J, with 19 bases between. The CDR3 extends over 15 amino acids. The CDR3 protein is CASSSTSGQFDEQYF. The CDR3 DNA reads as TGTGCCAGCAGCAGCACCAGCGGACAGTTCGACGAGCAGTACTTC. Drawing the rest from reference TRBV7-2 and TRBJ2-7, the complete variable domain is GAGVSQSPSNKVTEKGKDVELRCDPISGHTALYWYRQSLGQGLEFLIYFQGNSAPDKSGLPSDRFSAERTGGSVSTLTIQRTQQEDSAVYLCASSSTSGQFDEQYFGPGTRLTVT.

CDR3 in amino acids: CASSLGGVTPDTQYF. The CDR3 bases are TGTGCCAGCAGCTTAGGTGGTGTGACCCCAGATACGCAGTATTTT. The chain couples TRBV11-2 to TRBJ2-3; D gene ambiguous. This CDR3 is built from 15 residues. V dropped 1 base and J dropped 4 bases, with 12 bases sitting between them. Germline CDR1 is SGHAT and CDR2 is FQNNGV.

V is TRBV4-1 and J is TRBJ1-5, with TRBD1 identical over 7 bases. In germline, CDR1 is MGHRA, CDR2 YSYEKL. This CDR3 is 15 amino acids long. After removal of 4 bases from V and 4 bases from J, the junction contained 7 bases not matched to a gene. CDR3 nucleotide sequence: TGCGCCAGCAGCCCCGGACAGGTTGGGAATCAGCCCCAGCATTTT. It specifies CASSPGQVGNQPQHF.

Note on this clone: The sample holds other DNA sequences that translate to the same CDR3. V and J are TRBV4-1 and TRBJ2-7; a possible D gene is TRBD1 (6 bases). The CDR3 totals 14 residues. CDR1 is MGHRA and CDR2 is YSYEKL in the germline V gene. V was shortened by 3 bases and J by 2 bases, with 11 bases between the two germline ends. The CDR3 loop is CASSQDRGPYEQYF. In nucleotides, the CDR3 is TGCGCCAGCAGCCAGGACAGAGGCCCCTACGAGCAGTACTTC.

The V and J genes are TRBV28 and TRBJ1-1; D call uncertain. V was cut by 4 bases and J by 4 bases, with 10 bases left in between. Germline CDR1 and CDR2: MDHEN and SYDVKM. CDR3 size: 13 residues. Here the CDR3 DNA reads TGTGCCAGCAGTTGGGGATGGATCACTGAAGCTTTCTTT. It specifies CASSWGWITEAFF. Full variable domain (remainder filled in from reference TRBV28 and TRBJ1-1): DVKVTQSSRYLVKRTGEKVFLECVQDMDHENMFWYRQDPGLGLRLIYFSYDVKMKEKGDIPEGYSVSREKKERFSLILESASTNQTSMYLCASSWGWITEAFFGQGTRLTVV.

This rearrangement joins TRBV27 to TRBJ2-7, with TRBD1 matching 10 bases. J gave up 0 bases and V 8 bases, and 1 base lay outside the gene matches. Germline CDR1 MNHEY, CDR2 SMNVEV (reference sequence). The CDR3 extends over 13 amino acids. The CDR3 DNA reads TGTGCCAGCTGGGACAGGGGCTCCTACGAGCAGTACTTC. Its translation is CASWDRGSYEQYF.

This clone was detected once. The chain recombines TRBV2 with TRBJ1-2; maybe TRBD1 (5 bases). V lost 8 bases and J 0 bases, leaving 7 bases between the germline ends. Germline CDR1 is SNHLY and CDR2 is FYNNEI. This CDR3 has 12 residues. Here the CDR3 reads CASAGANYGYTF. As DNA, the CDR3 is TGTGCCAGCGCGGGGGCTAACTATGGCTACACCTTC. Full variable domain (outside the CDR3, taken from reference TRBV2 and TRBJ1-2): EPEVTQTPSHQVTQMGQEVILRCVPISNHLYFYWYRQILGQKVEFLVSFYNNEISEKSEIFDDQFSVERPDGSNFTLKIRSTKLEDSAMYFCASAGANYGYTFGSGTRLTVV.

This clone appeared once. This chain links TRBV2 with TRBJ1-1; D possibly corresponds to TRBD1 (5 bases). Per germline, CDR1 SNHLY and CDR2 FYNNEI. The CDR3 covers 17 residues. Trimming removed 0 bases from V and 4 bases from J, with 18 bases in between. The DNA for the CDR3 is TGTGCCAGCAGTGAAGCGCCGTTGACAGTGAGGGGCACTGAAGCTTTCTTT. Protein product: CASSEAPLTVRGTEAFF.

The chain uses TRBV9 and TRBJ1-6; 12 bases line up with TRBD1. V shed 2 bases, J shed 9 bases, and the junction held 0 bases outside the gene matches. Germline V gene sequence: CDR1 SGDLS, CDR2 YYNGEE. The length of the CDR3 is 14 residues. CDR3 nucleotides: TGTGCCAGCAGCGTGGGACAGGGGGCTTCACCCCTCCACTTT. It translates to CASSVGQGASPLHF.

V and J are TRBV7-9 and TRBJ1-1; D remains unclear. This CDR3 is 14 amino acids long. V gave up 0 bases and J gave up 0 bases, with 5 bases separating them. The V gene's germline CDR1 is SEHNR and CDR2 FQNEAQ (reference sequence). CDR3 DNA: TGTGCCAGCAGCTTAGCGGCCATGAACACTGAAGCTTTCTTT. Translation: CASSLAAMNTEAFF.

The chain has TRBV7-6 and TRBJ2-7; 10 bases line up with TRBD2. Looked up from germline, CDR1 is SGHVS and CDR2 is FNYEAQ. The J segment lost 4 bases and the V segment lost 2 bases, leaving 5 bases of the junction unmatched. The length of the CDR3 is 15 residues. In DNA form, the CDR3 reads TGTGCCAGCAGCTTATTAGCGGGAGGCTTGTACGAGCAGTACTTC. This sequence encodes CASSLLAGGLYEQYF.

The rearrangement links TRBV9 to TRBJ2-2, with 7 positions matching TRBD2. Germline values: CDR1 SGDLS, CDR2 YYNGEE. The CDR3 runs to 18 residues. The trim removed 3 bases at V and 0 bases at J, leaving 11 bases unmatched. CDR3 coding DNA: TGTGCCAGCAGCGGCGATACTAGCGCCGCCGCGAACACCGGGGAGCTGTTTTTT. It is translated as CASSGDTSAAANTGELFF.

CDR3 protein: CASSYLRGGDEQYF. CDR3 coding DNA: TGTGCCAGCAGTTACCTACGCGGGGGGGACGAGCAGTACTTC. The chain joins TRBV6-5 to TRBJ2-7; 9 bases agree with TRBD2. The CDR3 spans 14 residues. Germline-derived CDR1 and CDR2 are MNHEY and SVGAGI. Trimming removed 2 bases from V and 5 bases from J; junction bases left unmatched: 4.

Note on this clone: This sample includes further DNA sequences coding for the same CDR3. The chain couples TRBV27 to TRBJ1-1; perhaps TRBD1 as D (5 bases). The germline CDR1 and CDR2 sequences are MNHEY and SMNVEV (reference sequence). V lost 6 bases, J lost 0 bases, and 11 bases lay in between. The CDR3 is 14 residues long. CDR3 coding DNA: TGTGCCAGCAGGCCGGGGACTGTGAACACTGAAGCTTTCTTT. It encodes CASRPGTVNTEAFF.

V gene TRBV7-9 combines with J gene TRBJ2-7; D call uncertain. Trimming left V 8 bases short and J 6 bases short, with 14 bases between. CDR1 is SEHNR, CDR2 FQNEAQ, per germline (reference sequence). The CDR3 consists of 12 residues. The CDR3 protein is CASGEQTREQYF. The CDR3 nucleotides are TGTGCCAGCGGAGAGCAGACCCGCGAGCAGTACTTC.

CDR3 amino acids: CASSFRQEAMGLAKNIQYF. For the CDR3, the DNA is TGTGCCAGCAGTTTCAGACAGGAAGCGATGGGACTAGCCAAAAACATTCAGTACTTC. The V call is TRBV27, the J call TRBJ2-4; D is perhaps TRBD1 or TRBD2 (6 bases each). CDR3 size: 19 residues. V was pared by 3 bases and J by 0 bases, with 21 bases between. Germline CDR1 reads MNHEY; CDR2 reads SMNVEV (reference sequence).

The chain has TRBV6-6 and TRBJ2-1; a possible D gene is TRBD2 (6 bases). Trimming took 1 base from V and 0 from J, leaving 10 bases between them. This CDR3 has 16 residues. The V gene's germline CDR1 is MNHNY and CDR2 SVGAGI (reference sequence). CDR3 DNA sequence: TGTGCCAGCAGTTACTTTATCGGGAGCTCCTACAATGAGCAGTTCTTC. Amino acids: CASSYFIGSSYNEQFF.

CDR3 in DNA: TGTGCCAGCAGCTTAGATTCGGGGGAGCCCTATTACAATGAGCAGTTCTTC. Its protein is CASSLDSGEPYYNEQFF. The chain has TRBV11-2 and TRBJ2-1; TRBD2 might be the D (6 bases). V lost 0 bases and J 4 bases, leaving 16 bases between the germline ends. CDR1 and CDR2 from the germline V gene are SGHAT and FQNNGV. The CDR3 sequence is 17 residues long.

The chain carries TRBV5-4 and TRBJ2-1; D remains ambiguous. V lost 4 bases and J lost 0, with 11 bases in between. CDR3 length: 15 residues. CDR1 and CDR2 (germline): SGHNT, YYREEE (reference sequence). The CDR3 DNA sequence: TGTGCCAGCAGCCCGACTCGGAGCTCCTACAATGAGCAGTTCTTC. Amino acids: CASSPTRSSYNEQFF. The full variable domain, its missing parts supplied by reference TRBV5-4 and TRBJ2-1, is ETGVTQSPTHLIKTRGQQVTLRCSSQSGHNTVSWYQQALGQGPQFIFQYYREEENGRGNFPPRFSGLQFPNYSSELNVNALELDDSALYLCASSPTRSSYNEQFFGPGTRLTVL.

This chain uses TRBV27 with TRBJ2-7; TRBD2 aligns across 7 bases. From germline, CDR1 is MNHEY and CDR2 SMNVEV (reference sequence). Trimming at V came to 5 bases and at J to 3 bases, leaving 13 bases not matched to a gene. CDR3 length: 16 residues. CDR3 residues: CASSALGSGAFYEQYF. The DNA of the CDR3 is TGTGCCAGCAGTGCCCTTGGGAGCGGGGCATTCTACGAGCAGTACTTC.

This chain joins TRBV28 and TRBJ2-7; no definite D call. The CDR3 extends over 17 amino acids. Germline V lookup: CDR1 MDHEN, CDR2 SYDVKM. Trimming shortened V by 3 bases and J by 0 bases, and 18 bases separated the two germline ends. The CDR3 DNA is TGTGCCAGCAGTTTCGGTGTAATCGCAAGAAGCTCCTACGAGCAGTACTTC. The encoded protein is CASSFGVIARSSYEQYF.

This clone was observed a single time. The chain employs TRBV7-2 and TRBJ1-3; tentatively, D is TRBD1 (5 bases). Trimming removed 5 bases at V and 2 bases at J, with 16 bases between. CDR1 and CDR2 from the germline V gene are SGHTA and FQGNSA. The length of the CDR3 is 16 residues. CDR3 in DNA: TGTGCCAGCAGCCCCCTAACCGAGGGGACTGGAAACACCATATATTTT. As protein: CASSPLTEGTGNTIYF.